This T cell receptor (beta chain) was recovered during a study of blood T cells in healthy people across ages. CDR1 and CDR2 from the germline V gene are SGHTA and FQGNSA. Trimming at V came to 5 bases and at J to 2 bases, leaving 9 bases not matched to a gene. The CDR3 length is 16 residues. PCR was performed a second time for about 7 to 12 cycles using a sample-barcoded 5' primer and a J-beta primer mix. TCRdb passed the 5' RACE reads through MiXCR, listing each CDR3 protein once. The repertoire consists of about 780,000 distinct CDR3 sequences, with about half occurring once and the leading ten covering about a sixth.

Sequenced material: blood. The receptor comes from a man aged 80 or over in good health. This chain connects TRBV7-2 to TRBJ1-5; 7 nucleotides match TRBD1. The CDR3 reads CASSAHRGEGNQPQHF. The CDR3, as DNA: TGTGCCAGCAGCGCCCACAGGGGAGAGGGCAATCAGCCCCAGCATTTT.